These 14 T cell receptor beta chains share one sample of origin, sequenced in a study of human T cells and chemical hapten exposure. One entry per CDR3 protein, called by TCRdb with MiXCR from the RACE reads. Of approximately 110,000 distinct CDR3 sequences listed, around 35% are singletons. Time point specified: patch test 3, about 24 weeks after DPC sensitization. Regarding treatment: therapeutic diphenylcyclopropenone sensitization with weekly scalp DPC. This specimen consisted of whole blood, obtained in connection with sensitization to the hapten diphenylcyclopropenone (DPC). The receptors here all came from a man in his forties with alopecia areata. Some clones in this sample may be carry-over from other donors' samples.

The V call is TRBV12-3 or TRBV12-4, the J call TRBJ1-5, with D perhaps matching TRBD1 (5 bases). Between the trimmed V and J ends, which lost 5 bases and 0 bases, there was a span of 17 bases. The CDR3 runs to 17 residues. The CDR3 region has the DNA TGTGCCAGCAGTACTCTCCGGGGCGCCCTTAGCAATCAGCCCCAGCATTTT. As protein: CASSTLRGALSNQPQHF.

CDR3 in DNA: TGTGCCAGCAGCTTAGTAGGGTATGAGCAGTTCTTC. Amino acids: CASSLVGYEQFF. This chain links TRBV7-9 with TRBJ2-1, with no clear D. Looked up from germline, CDR1 is SEHNR and CDR2 is FQNEAQ (reference sequence). The CDR3 length is 12 residues. Trimming removed 1 base at V and 8 bases at J, with 6 bases between.

DNA of the CDR3: TGTGCCAGCAGTTTGTACAGATACGAGCAGTACTTC. Encoded protein: CASSLYRYEQYF. This chain links TRBV12-3 or TRBV12-4 with TRBJ2-7; unclear D gene. V lost 3 bases and J 4 bases, leaving 7 bases between the germline ends. This CDR3 is 12 amino acids long.

This clonotype was picked up a small number of times. V is TRBV5-1 and J is TRBJ2-2, with TRBD1 matching over 9 bases. Germline V gives CDR1 SGHRS, CDR2 YFSETQ. V dropped 4 bases and J dropped 3; count of bases not matched to a gene: 7. CDR3 length: 16 residues. CDR3: CASSPPGTGHTGELFF. For the CDR3, the DNA is TGCGCCAGCAGCCCCCCCGGGACAGGGCACACCGGGGAGCTGTTTTTT.

This clonotype was seen at least ten times. J is TRBJ2-7 and V is TRBV14; D not resolved. CDR3 size: 17 residues. From germline, CDR1 is SGHDN and CDR2 FVKESK. The ends were cut back, 0 bases at V and 9 bases at J, with 24 bases in the middle. DNA for the CDR3: TGTGCCAGCAGCCAAGATCGGTCGGATTCGCTATTAAACGGGCAGTACTTC. Translated: CASSQDRSDSLLNGQYF.

This chain links TRBV11-1 with TRBJ2-3; either TRBD1 or TRBD2 may fit D (5 bases each). CDR1 is SGHAT and CDR2 is FQDESV in the germline V gene (reference sequence). Trimming cost V 5 bases and J 1 base, with 10 bases left between them. This CDR3 has 14 residues. The CDR3 protein is CASSVGRGTDTQYF. The CDR3 DNA reads as TGTGCCAGCAGCGTGGGACGGGGCACAGATACGCAGTATTTT.

The V and J genes are TRBV6-5 and TRBJ2-3; D might be TRBD1 or TRBD2, each matching 5 bases. The germline V gene has CDR1 MNHEY and CDR2 SVGAGI. V lost 5 bases to trimming and J lost 0 bases, with 9 bases between them. The CDR3 runs 14 residues. In nucleotides, the CDR3 is TGTGCCAGCAGTATCCGGGACAGCACAGATACGCAGTATTTT. This codes for CASSIRDSTDTQYF.

This clonotype was counted between two and nine times. V and J are TRBV4-2 and TRBJ2-2, with D hard to call. This CDR3 is built from 14 residues. Per germline, CDR1 LGHNA and CDR2 YNFKEQ. V shed 1 base and J shed 4 bases, with 7 bases lying between them. CDR3 DNA: TGTGCCAGCAGCCAAGCTAGACTCACCGGGGAGCTGTTTTTT. This sequence encodes CASSQARLTGELFF.

The chain joins TRBV5-6 to TRBJ2-1; 9 bases match TRBD2. Germline CDR1 reads SGHDT; CDR2 reads YYEEEE. The CDR3 is made up of 17 amino acids. The J segment lost 2 bases and the V segment lost 0 bases, leaving 6 bases of the junction unmatched. CDR3 sequence (DNA): TGTGCCAGCAGCTTGGCTCGGGCTAGCGGGACCTACAATGAGCAGTTCTTC. Protein: CASSLARASGTYNEQFF.

The V and J genes are TRBV7-3 and TRBJ2-5, with TRBD2 identical over 7 bases. Unmatched junction bases numbered 7, after V lost 4 bases and J lost 2 bases. The CDR3 is 15 amino acids. Germline assignment: CDR1 SGHTA and CDR2 FQGTGA. CDR3 sequence (DNA): TGTGCCAGCAGCTCAGGCGGGAGAACACAAGAGACCCAGTACTTC. As protein: CASSSGGRTQETQYF. Looking up the rest from reference TRBV7-3 and TRBJ2-5 gives the full variable domain: GAGVSQTPSNKVTEKGKYVELRCDPISGHTALYWYRQSLGQGPEFLIYFQGTGAADDSGLPNDRFFAVRPEGSVSTLKIQRTERGDSAVYLCASSSGGRTQETQYFGPGTRLLVL.

This clonotype has just a few counts. The chain employs TRBV6-5 and TRBJ2-5; D is ambiguous. V lost 5 bases to trimming and J lost 5 bases, with 6 bases between them. The CDR3 has 11 residues. Per the germline V gene, CDR1 is MNHEY and CDR2 is SVGAGI. CDR3 in amino acids: CASSNIETQYF. As DNA, the CDR3 is TGTGCCAGCAGTAATATTGAGACCCAGTACTTC.

In this sample, this clonotype turned up a few times. One end of the junction varies from germline; a read error may be responsible. The chain carries TRBV27 and TRBJ1-6, with no clear D. The CDR3 covers 12 residues. The germline CDR1 and CDR2 sequences are MNHEY and SMNVEV (reference sequence). CDR3 sequence reads: CATSRSNSPLHF. CDR3 DNA sequence: TGTGCCACTTCACGGTCTAATTCACCCCTCCACTTC.

The V gene is TRBV24-1, the J gene TRBJ2-2; perhaps TRBD1 as D (5 bases). The CDR3 contains 14 residues. Germline V gene lookup returns CDR1 KGHDR and CDR2 SFDVKD. The V end was cut by 9 bases, the J end by 1 base, with 11 bases between. CDR3 sequence: CATGRGQNTGELFF. The CDR3 DNA is TGTGCCACCGGGCGAGGACAGAACACCGGGGAGCTGTTTTTT.

This clonotype was seen more than once but under ten times. This chain links TRBV2 with TRBJ2-3; 7 bases are shared with TRBD1. This CDR3 spans 14 amino acids. The J segment lost 0 bases and the V segment lost 8 bases, leaving 5 bases of the junction unmatched. Germline V gene data show CDR1 as SNHLY and CDR2 as FYNNEI. CDR3 region: CASGTVLSTDTQYF. CDR3 coding DNA: TGTGCCAGCGGGACAGTTCTTAGCACAGATACGCAGTATTTT. The complete variable domain, with remaining parts taken from reference TRBV2 and TRBJ2-3, reads EPEVTQTPSHQVTQMGQEVILRCVPISNHLYFYWYRQILGQKVEFLVSFYNNEISEKSEIFDDQFSVERPDGSNFTLKIRSTKLEDSAMYFCASGTVLSTDTQYFGPGTRLTVL.